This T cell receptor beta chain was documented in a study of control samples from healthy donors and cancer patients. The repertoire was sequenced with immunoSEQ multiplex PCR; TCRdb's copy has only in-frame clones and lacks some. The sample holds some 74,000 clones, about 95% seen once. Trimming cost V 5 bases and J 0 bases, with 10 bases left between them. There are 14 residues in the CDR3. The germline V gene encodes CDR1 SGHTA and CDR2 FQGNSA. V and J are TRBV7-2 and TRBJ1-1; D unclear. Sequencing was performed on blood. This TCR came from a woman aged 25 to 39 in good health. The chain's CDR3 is CASSRGRMNTEAFF. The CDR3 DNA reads TGTGCCAGCAGCCGTGGACGTATGAACACTGAAGCTTTCTTT. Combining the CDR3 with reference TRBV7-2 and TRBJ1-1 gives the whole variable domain GAGVSQSPSNKVTEKGKDVELRCDPISGHTALYWYRQSLGQGLEFLIYFQGNSAPDKSGLPSDRFSAERTGGSVSTLTIQRTQQEDSAVYLCASSRGRMNTEAFFGQGTRLTVV.